This T cell receptor beta chain derives from a study of response to subunit inactivated influenza vaccine. General observations from the study: Few new T cells, the authors suggested, are recruited by each seasonal influenza vaccination.

A remark on this clonotype: Its matching antigen is unknown.

TCRdb re-called the RT-PCR reads through MiXCR, storing one row per CDR3 protein. Of about 520,000 distinct CDR3 sequences in the sample, approximately 7.7% were seen once. The TCR was taken from a man aged 45 to 70 who received an inactivated influenza vaccine. Sequenced material: PBMCs from blood, taken around 2 years after vaccination.

CDR3 amino acids: CASSLIFRTGNTEAFF. The DNA for the CDR3 is TGCGCCAGCAGCTTGATTTTTAGGACAGGAAACACTGAAGCTTTCTTT. The chain recombines TRBV5-1 with TRBJ1-1; 7 bases agree with TRBD1. V shed 1 base, J shed 2 bases, and the junction held 8 bases outside the gene matches. CDR3 length: 16 residues. Germline-derived CDR1 and CDR2 are SGHRS and YFSETQ.